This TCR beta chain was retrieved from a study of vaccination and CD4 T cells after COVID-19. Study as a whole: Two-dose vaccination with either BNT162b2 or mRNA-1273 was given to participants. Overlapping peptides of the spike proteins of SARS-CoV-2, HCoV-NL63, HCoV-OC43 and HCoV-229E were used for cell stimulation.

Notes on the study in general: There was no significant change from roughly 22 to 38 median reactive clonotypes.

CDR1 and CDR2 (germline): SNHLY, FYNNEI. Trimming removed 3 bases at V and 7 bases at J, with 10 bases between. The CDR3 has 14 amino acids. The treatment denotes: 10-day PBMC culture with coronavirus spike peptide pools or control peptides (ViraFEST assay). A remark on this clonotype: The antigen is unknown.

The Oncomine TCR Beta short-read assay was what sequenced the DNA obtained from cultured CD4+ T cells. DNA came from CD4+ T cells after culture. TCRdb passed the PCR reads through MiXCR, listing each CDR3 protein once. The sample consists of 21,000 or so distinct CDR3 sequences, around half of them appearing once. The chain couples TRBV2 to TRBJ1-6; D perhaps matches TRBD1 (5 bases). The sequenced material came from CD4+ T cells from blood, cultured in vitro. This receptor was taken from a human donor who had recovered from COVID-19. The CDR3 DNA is TGTGCCAGCAGTGACAGGGTAGGGAATTCACCCCTCCACTTT. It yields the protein CASSDRVGNSPLHF. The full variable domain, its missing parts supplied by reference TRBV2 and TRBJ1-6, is EPEVTQTPSHQVTQMGQEVILRCVPISNHLYFYWYRQILGQKVEFLVSFYNNEISEKSEIFDDQFSVERPDGSNFTLKIRSTKLEDSAMYFCASSDRVGNSPLHFGNGTRLTVT.